The clone carrying this T cell receptor (beta chain) occurred once. The target antigen is unknown. This sample stems from a study of T-cell reconstitution after alpha-beta-depleted transplantation in children. Preparing the TCRbeta library involved the use of unique molecular identifiers. TCRdb redid the calling of the PCR reads with MiXCR, one entry per CDR3 protein. Among 800,000 to 1,000,000 distinct CDR3 sequences listed, less than 30% were seen once. Study-wide findings and caveats: The origin of alpha-beta T cells about two months after transplant was reportedly several hundred expanded graft clones. At one year after transplant, newly produced T cells mostly accounted for T-cell counts and diversity.

The CDR3 runs to 15 residues. Germline V gives CDR1 SGHVS, CDR2 FNYEAQ. Trimming took 2 bases from V and 3 from J, leaving 14 bases between them. This sequence was found in a boy younger than two who had a stem cell transplant for SCID, so the T cells may come from the graft donor. This rearrangement joins TRBV7-6 to TRBJ2-7; D possibly corresponds to TRBD1 (6 bases). The source was PBMCs, mostly from graft donor cells, collected 360 days after TCRalphabeta/CD19-depleted stem cell transplant. The CDR3 sequence is CASSLYRERGYEQYF. DNA for the CDR3: TGTGCCAGCAGCTTATACAGGGAAAGGGGCTACGAGCAGTACTTC.